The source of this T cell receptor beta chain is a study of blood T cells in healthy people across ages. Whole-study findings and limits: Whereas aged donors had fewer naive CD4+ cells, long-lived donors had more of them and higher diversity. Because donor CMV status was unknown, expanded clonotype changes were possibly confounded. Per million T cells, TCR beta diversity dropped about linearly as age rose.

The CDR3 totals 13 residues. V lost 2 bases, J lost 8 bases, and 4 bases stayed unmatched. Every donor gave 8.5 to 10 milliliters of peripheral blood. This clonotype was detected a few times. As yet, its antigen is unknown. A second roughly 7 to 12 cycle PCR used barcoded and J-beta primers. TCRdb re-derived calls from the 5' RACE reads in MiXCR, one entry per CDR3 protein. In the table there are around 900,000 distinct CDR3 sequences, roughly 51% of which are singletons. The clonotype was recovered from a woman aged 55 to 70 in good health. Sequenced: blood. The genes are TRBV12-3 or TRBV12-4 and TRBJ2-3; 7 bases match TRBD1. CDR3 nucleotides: TGTGCCAGCAGTTTAAGGGGGCAAGGTACGCAGTATTTT. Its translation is CASSLRGQGTQYF.